Listed here are 16 T cell receptor beta chains from one sample, sequenced in a study of blood T cell repertoires in COVID-19. Clones were sequenced by immunoSEQ multiplex PCR, and TCRdb holds only the in-frame ones, with some missing. Of about 100,000 clones listed, 55% to 75% were seen once; the top ten hold about 1.8%. The sample was peripheral blood. The source is a woman aged 40-49 years with acute or convalescent COVID-19.

The table lists this clone with a few counts. The chain has TRBV4-3 and TRBJ2-2, with D perhaps TRBD2 (7 bases). V lost 5 bases, J lost 5 bases, and 18 bases lay in between. This CDR3 contains 16 residues. Per germline, CDR1 LGHNA and CDR2 YSLEER. CDR3 amino acids: CASSAQGGEWTGELFF. CDR3 coding DNA: TGCGCCAGCAGCGCACAGGGAGGGGAGTGGACCGGGGAGCTGTTTTTT.

This chain uses TRBV6-2 or TRBV6-3 with TRBJ2-2, with 11 nucleotides matching TRBD1. The germline V gene has CDR1 MNHEY and CDR2 SVGEGT. Unmatched junction bases numbered 9, after V lost 6 bases and J lost 6 bases. The CDR3 loop spans 16 amino acids. CDR3 coding DNA: TGTGCCAGCAGCCCCCGACCGGGACAGGGGGCCGGGGAGCTGTTTTTT. Translation gives CASSPRPGQGAGELFF.

This clone was found a few times. V usage is TRBV6-5 and J usage is TRBJ1-2; no clear D gene. This CDR3 is built from 13 residues. Looked up from germline, CDR1 is MNHEY and CDR2 is SVGAGI. V lost 2 bases and J 7 bases, leaving 11 bases between the germline ends. The CDR3 spells CASSYGVGRGYTF. For the CDR3, the DNA is TGTGCCAGCAGTTACGGAGTGGGTCGTGGCTACACCTTC.

In DNA, the CDR3 is TGTGCCAGCAGCTTCGTGGCGGGGGGGGACACCGGGGAGCTGTTTTTT. Amino acid sequence: CASSFVAGGDTGELFF. V is TRBV7-2 and J is TRBJ2-2; 9 nucleotides line up with TRBD2. Trimming took 3 bases from V and 3 from J; bases not matched to a gene: 5. In germline, CDR1 is SGHTA, CDR2 FQGNSA. The CDR3 covers 16 residues.

This rearrangement joins TRBV27 to TRBJ2-1; 7 positions match TRBD1. J lost 5 bases, V lost 8 bases, and 6 bases had no gene match. The germline V gene encodes CDR1 MNHEY and CDR2 SMNVEV (reference sequence). The CDR3 runs to 13 residues. The CDR3 DNA reads TGTGCCAGCGGAGACAGGGTCAACAATGAGCAGTTCTTC. Protein sequence: CASGDRVNNEQFF.

The chain recombines TRBV10-1 with TRBJ2-7; D perhaps matches TRBD2 (6 bases). This CDR3 has 16 residues. Germline loops: CDR1 WNHNN, CDR2 SYGVQD (reference sequence). V lost 3 bases, J lost 2 bases, and 17 bases lay in between. The CDR3, as DNA: TGCGCCAGCAGTGAACGGGGACTGACACCGCCCTACGAGCAGTACTTC. Residues: CASSERGLTPPYEQYF.

The chain has TRBV5-1 and TRBJ1-2; 8 bases fit TRBD1. Germline V lookup: CDR1 SGHRS, CDR2 YFSETQ. J lost 4 bases, V lost 4 bases, and 6 bases had no gene match. The CDR3 length is 14 residues. CDR3 protein: CASSPGQAGYGYTF. In nucleotides, the CDR3 is TGCGCCAGCAGCCCGGGACAGGCTGGCTATGGCTACACCTTC. Complete variable domain (other parts from reference TRBV5-1 and TRBJ1-2): KAGVTQTPRYLIKTRGQQVTLSCSPISGHRSVSWYQQTPGQGLQFLFEYFSETQRNKGNFPGRFSGRQFSNSRSEMNVSTLELGDSALYLCASSPGQAGYGYTFGSGTRLTVV.

The chain combines TRBV6-5 with TRBJ1-6; possibly TRBD1 for D (6 bases). Deletions cut 5 bases from V and 7 bases from J, with 12 bases between. This CDR3 region has 14 residues. Germline assignment: CDR1 MNHEY and CDR2 SVGAGI. CDR3 loop: CASSQGYPNSPLHF. The CDR3 bases are TGTGCCAGCAGTCAGGGGTACCCCAATTCACCCCTCCACTTT.

This clone has just a few counts. The chain recombines TRBV19 with TRBJ1-4; D remains unclear. The CDR3 consists of 15 residues. Germline V gives CDR1 LNHDA, CDR2 SQIVND (reference sequence). Between the trimmed V and J ends, which lost 3 bases and 4 bases, there was a span of 12 bases. The DNA of the CDR3 is TGTGCCAGTAGTATTCGAGGGCAGCGTAATGAAAAACTGTTTTTT. This translates into CASSIRGQRNEKLFF.

DNA for the CDR3: TGTGCCAGCAGCCAAGTGCGCCCTTGGACTAGCGGGGGGGCAGATACGCAGTATTTT. It is translated as CASSQVRPWTSGGADTQYF. The V and J genes are TRBV14 and TRBJ2-3; 15 bases fit TRBD2. V was clipped by 1 base and J by 4 bases; unmatched bases: 9. The CDR3 sequence is 19 residues long. Germline V gene sequence: CDR1 SGHDN, CDR2 FVKESK. Together with reference TRBV14 and TRBJ2-3, the CDR3 gives the full variable domain: EAGVTQFPSHSVIEKGQTVTLRCDPISGHDNLYWYRRVMGKEIKFLLHFVKESKQDESGMPNNRFLAERTGGTYSTLKVQPAELEDSGVYFCASSQVRPWTSGGADTQYFGPGTRLTVL.

The genes are TRBV5-4 and TRBJ1-1; D remains ambiguous. This CDR3 comprises 14 residues. Between the trimmed V and J ends, which lost 0 bases and 7 bases, there was a span of 13 bases. CDR1 SGHNT and CDR2 YYREEE come from the germline V gene (reference sequence). CDR3 in DNA: TGTGCCAGCAGCTTGGGAGGGCTCCGGGATGAAGCTTTCTTT. Protein product: CASSLGGLRDEAFF.

DNA of the CDR3: TGTGCCAGCAGCTTAAACCCGGGACTAGCGGACAATGAGCAGTTCTTC. It codes for CASSLNPGLADNEQFF. The chain links TRBV7-3 to TRBJ2-1, with 11 bases lining up with TRBD2. The CDR3 extends over 16 amino acids. V shed 1 base, J shed 5 bases, and the junction held 4 bases outside the gene matches. The germline gives CDR1 SGHTA, CDR2 FQGTGA.

About this clone itself: Other DNA sequences within the sample encode an identical CDR3. The chain employs TRBV5-1 and TRBJ1-1, with a possible D match to TRBD1 (6 bases). The V and J ends lost 1 base and 3 bases respectively, with 10 bases between them. The CDR3 loop spans 14 amino acids. CDR1 SGHRS and CDR2 YFSETQ come from the germline V gene. The CDR3 DNA is TGCGCCAGCAGCTTGCAGGGGCGGGACACTGAAGCTTTCTTT. As protein: CASSLQGRDTEAFF.

This clone was seen just once. This rearrangement joins TRBV27 to TRBJ1-5; no reliable D call. The CDR3 spans 14 residues. The germline CDR1 and CDR2 sequences are MNHEY and SMNVEV (reference sequence). Trimming took off 5 bases at V and 5 bases at J, with 13 bases between the two ends. The CDR3 region is CASSLGLNYQPQHF. In DNA, the CDR3 is TGTGCCAGCAGTCTAGGACTGAACTATCAGCCCCAGCATTTT.

The chain recombines TRBV11-3 with TRBJ1-1, with TRBD1 identical over 9 bases. This CDR3 has 15 residues. Germline V gene lookup returns CDR1 SGHNT and CDR2 YENEEA. V trimming: 1 base; J trimming: 5 bases; junction bases outside the gene matches: 5. CDR3 nucleotide sequence: TGTGCCAGCAGCTTAGGGGGACAGGGAAGAACTGAAGCTTTCTTT. Protein product: CASSLGGQGRTEAFF.

The chain uses TRBV3-1 (or the pseudogene TRBV3-2) and TRBJ1-2; 7 bases align to TRBD1. The germline V gene encodes CDR1 LGHDT and CDR2 YNNKEL (reference sequence). The CDR3 has 15 residues. The junction had 9 bases not matched to a gene; V was cut back by 4 bases and J by 4 bases. The CDR3 region is CASSRGQATSYGYTF. The CDR3 nucleotides read TGTGCCAGCAGCCGAGGACAGGCAACATCCTATGGCTACACCTTC.